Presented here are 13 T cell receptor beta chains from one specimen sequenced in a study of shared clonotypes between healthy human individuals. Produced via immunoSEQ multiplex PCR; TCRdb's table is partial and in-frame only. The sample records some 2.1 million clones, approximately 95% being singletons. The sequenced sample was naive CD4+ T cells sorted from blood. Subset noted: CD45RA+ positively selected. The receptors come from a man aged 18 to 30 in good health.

CDR3 in amino acids: CASSQWYPKSTFSGNTIYF. The CDR3 DNA is TGCGCCAGCAGCCAATGGTATCCGAAGAGTACTTTCTCTGGAAACACCATATATTTT. This rearrangement joins TRBV4-1 to TRBJ1-3; D unclear. The CDR3 spans 19 residues. V lost 2 bases and J 0 bases, leaving 20 bases between the germline ends. Germline V gene lookup returns CDR1 MGHRA and CDR2 YSYEKL.

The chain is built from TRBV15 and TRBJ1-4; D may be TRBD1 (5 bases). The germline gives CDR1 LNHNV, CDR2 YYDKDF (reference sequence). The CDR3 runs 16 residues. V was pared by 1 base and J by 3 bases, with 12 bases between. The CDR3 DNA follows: TGTGCCACCAGCAGAGGTGGGGGATCGGCTAATGAAAAACTGTTTTTT. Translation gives CATSRGGGSANEKLFF.

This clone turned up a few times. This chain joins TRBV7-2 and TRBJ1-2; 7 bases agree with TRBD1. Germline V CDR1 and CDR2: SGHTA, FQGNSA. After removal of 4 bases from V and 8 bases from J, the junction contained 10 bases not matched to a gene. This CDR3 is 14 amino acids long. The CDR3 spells CASSYTGTEAGYTF. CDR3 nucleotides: TGTGCCAGCAGCTACACCGGGACAGAAGCCGGCTACACCTTC.

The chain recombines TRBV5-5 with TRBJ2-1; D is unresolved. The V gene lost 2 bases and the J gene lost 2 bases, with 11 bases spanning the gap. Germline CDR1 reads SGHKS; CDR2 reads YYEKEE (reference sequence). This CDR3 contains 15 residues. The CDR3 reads CASSFMTVAYNEQFF. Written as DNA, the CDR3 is TGTGCCAGCAGCTTTATGACGGTTGCCTACAATGAGCAGTTCTTC.

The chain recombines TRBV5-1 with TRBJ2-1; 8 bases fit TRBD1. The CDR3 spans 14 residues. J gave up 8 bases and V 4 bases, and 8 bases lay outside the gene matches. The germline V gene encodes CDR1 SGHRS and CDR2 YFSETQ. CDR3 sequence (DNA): TGCGCCAGCAGCCGAGGACAGGGCGGCTATGAGCAGTTCTTC. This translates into CASSRGQGGYEQFF.

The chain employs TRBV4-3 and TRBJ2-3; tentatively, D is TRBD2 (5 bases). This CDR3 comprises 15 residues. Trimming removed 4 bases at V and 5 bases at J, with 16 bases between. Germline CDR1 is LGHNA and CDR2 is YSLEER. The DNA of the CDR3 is TGCGCCAGCAGCCGCCTCCGGACTGCTATAGATACGCAGTATTTT. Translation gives CASSRLRTAIDTQYF.

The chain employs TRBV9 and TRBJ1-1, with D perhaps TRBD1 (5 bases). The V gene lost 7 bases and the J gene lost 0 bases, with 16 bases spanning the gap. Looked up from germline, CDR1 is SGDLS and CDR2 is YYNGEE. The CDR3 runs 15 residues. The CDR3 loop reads CASSDQGRLNTEAFF. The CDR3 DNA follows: TGTGCCAGCTCGGACCAGGGACGGTTGAACACTGAAGCTTTCTTT.

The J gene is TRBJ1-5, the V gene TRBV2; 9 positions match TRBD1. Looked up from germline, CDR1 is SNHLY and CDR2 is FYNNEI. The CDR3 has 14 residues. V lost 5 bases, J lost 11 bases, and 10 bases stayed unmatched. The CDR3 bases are TGTGCCAGCAGTACCCGGGACAGGGTAGGAACCCAGCATTTT. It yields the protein CASSTRDRVGTQHF.

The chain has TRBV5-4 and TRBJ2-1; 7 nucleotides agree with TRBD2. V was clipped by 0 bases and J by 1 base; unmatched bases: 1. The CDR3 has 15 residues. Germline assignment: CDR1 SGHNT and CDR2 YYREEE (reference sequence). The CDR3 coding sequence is TGTGCCAGCAGCTTGGACGGGAGGTCCTACAATGAGCAGTTCTTC. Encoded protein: CASSLDGRSYNEQFF. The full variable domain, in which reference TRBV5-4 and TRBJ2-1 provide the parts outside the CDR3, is ETGVTQSPTHLIKTRGQQVTLRCSSQSGHNTVSWYQQALGQGPQFIFQYYREEENGRGNFPPRFSGLQFPNYSSELNVNALELDDSALYLCASSLDGRSYNEQFFGPGTRLTVL.

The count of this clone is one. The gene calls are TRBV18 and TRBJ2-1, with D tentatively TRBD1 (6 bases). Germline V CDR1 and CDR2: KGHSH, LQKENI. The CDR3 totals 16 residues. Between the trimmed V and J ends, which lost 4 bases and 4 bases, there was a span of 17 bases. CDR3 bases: TGTGCCAGCTCACAGGACGTCGGGACATCTTACAATGAGCAGTTCTTC. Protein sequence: CASSQDVGTSYNEQFF.

The CDR3 here is CASSPLKHTEAFF. The CDR3 coding sequence is TGTGCCAGCTCACCACTTAAACACACTGAAGCTTTCTTT. This chain uses TRBV18 with TRBJ1-1; D gene uncertain. The V and J ends lost 1 base and 3 bases respectively, with 6 bases between them. CDR3 length equals 13 residues. Germline-derived CDR1 and CDR2 are KGHSH and LQKENI. The entire variable domain, with the rest obtained from reference TRBV18 and TRBJ1-1, is as follows: NAGVMQNPRHLVRRRGQEARLRCSPMKGHSHVYWYRQLPEEGLKFMVYLQKENIIDESGMPKERFSAEFPKEGPSILRIQQVVRGDSAAYFCASSPLKHTEAFFGQGTRLTVV.

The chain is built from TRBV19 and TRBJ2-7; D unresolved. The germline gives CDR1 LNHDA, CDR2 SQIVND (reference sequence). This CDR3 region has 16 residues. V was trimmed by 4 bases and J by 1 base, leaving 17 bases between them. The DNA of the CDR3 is TGTGCCAGTAGTACGGCTGGTGGGCTGGCGTCCTACGAGCAGTACTTC. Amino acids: CASSTAGGLASYEQYF.

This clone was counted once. CDR3: CASGPTVGELFF. CDR3 sequence (DNA): TGTGCTAGTGGTCCGACAGTCGGGGAGCTGTTTTTT. The chain combines TRBV12-5 with TRBJ2-2, with D perhaps matching TRBD1 (5 bases). V gave up 5 bases and J gave up 7 bases, with 8 bases separating them. Germline V gene sequence: CDR1 LGHNT, CDR2 FRNRAP. The length of the CDR3 is 12 residues.